This TCR beta chain was retrieved from a study of early T cells in non-severe SARS-CoV-2 infection. This clonotype turned up a few times. V was pared by 0 bases and J by 1 base, with 2 bases of the junction left unmatched. This CDR3 contains 15 residues. Germline V gives CDR1 MNHEY, CDR2 SVGAGI. TCRdb re-analysed the 5' RACE reads in MiXCR, keeping a single row per CDR3 protein. The sample lists about 49,000 distinct CDR3 sequences, 6.5% occurring once. The sequenced sample was whole blood, obtained at baseline. This chain uses TRBV6-5 with TRBJ1-1; 7 bases align to TRBD1. The sequence was collected from an adult who was a healthcare worker with PCR-confirmed SARS-CoV-2 infection or an uninfected control (not recorded which). In DNA, the CDR3 is TGTGCCAGCAGTTACTCGAACAGGGGGAACACTGAAGCTTTCTTT. Its translation is CASSYSNRGNTEAFF.